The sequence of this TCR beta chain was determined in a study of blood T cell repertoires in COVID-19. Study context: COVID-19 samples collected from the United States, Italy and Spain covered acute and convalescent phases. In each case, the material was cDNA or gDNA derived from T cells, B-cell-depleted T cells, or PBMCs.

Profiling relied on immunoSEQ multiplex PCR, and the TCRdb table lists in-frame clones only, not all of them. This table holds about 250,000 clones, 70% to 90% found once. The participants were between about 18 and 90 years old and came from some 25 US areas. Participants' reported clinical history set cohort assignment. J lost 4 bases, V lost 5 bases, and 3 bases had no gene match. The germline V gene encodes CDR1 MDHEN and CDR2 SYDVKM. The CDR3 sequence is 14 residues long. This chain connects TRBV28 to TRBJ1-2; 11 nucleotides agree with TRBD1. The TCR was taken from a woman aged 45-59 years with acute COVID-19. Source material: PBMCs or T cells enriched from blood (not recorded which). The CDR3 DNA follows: TGTGCCAGCAGTCCCGGGACAGGGGGCTATGGCTACACCTTC. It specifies CASSPGTGGYGYTF.